The T cell receptor beta chain under discussion was sequenced for a study of T cell responses to AZD1222 COVID-19 vaccine. Broader study findings: Receipt of two AZD1222 doses was followed by a rise in Spike-specific TCR breadth and depth. Only five to seven AZD1222 recipients were seropositive at baseline. White British donors predominated, females outnumbered males, and clonal diversity was possibly underestimated.

Worth noting for this clone: What it binds is not known.

TCRdb keeps only in-frame clones here, not all; method: immunoSEQ multiplex PCR. The table has 130,000 to 150,000 clones, about 93% seen once. This CDR3 region has 12 residues. V was cut by 5 bases and J by 6 bases, with 11 bases left in between. Germline CDR1 reads SGHVS; CDR2 reads FQNEAQ. Here the sequenced sample was peripheral blood, taken on day 0 of MenACWY control vaccination. This chain connects TRBV7-8 to TRBJ2-7; D is undetermined. This sequence was found in an adult in good health. The DNA of the CDR3 is TGTGCCAGCAGCCCAGTAGTCCTCGAGCAGTACTTC. Protein sequence: CASSPVVLEQYF.